This is a list of T cell receptor beta chains from one sample in a study of a mutant IDH1 vaccine in newly diagnosed glioma. No antigen has been identified for these receptors. Produced via immunoSEQ multiplex PCR; TCRdb's table is partial and in-frame only. Seen here are about 50,000 clones, about 92% observed once, and the top ten hold roughly 2.4%. The source material was PBMCs, sampled from a glioma patient whose treatment included an IDH1 peptide vaccine. The source is a man between 45 and 60 years old with glioma. CDR3s include the opening cysteine and the closing phenylalanine or tryptophan. Fields, in order: V gene, J gene, CDR3 protein.

V: TRBV5-6
J: TRBJ2-2
CDR3: CASSRGSGRTGELFF

V: TRBV7-9
J: TRBJ1-3
CDR3: CASSLNRGNTIYF

V: TRBV10-2
J: TRBJ2-6
CDR3: CASSVGTAGANVLTF

V: TRBV6-1
J: TRBJ1-5
CDR3: CASGVFNQPQHF

V: TRBV13
J: TRBJ2-7
CDR3: CASSSSTGGPYEQYF

V: TRBV7-9
J: TRBJ2-1
CDR3: CASSGLAGGTYNEQFF

V: TRBV10-3
J: TRBJ1-2
CDR3: CAISDTTTFGYTF

V: TRBV30
J: TRBJ2-3
CDR3: CACRTSGATSTDTQYF

V: TRBV27
J: TRBJ1-2
CDR3: CASRSAEGYGYTF

V: TRBV5-4
J: TRBJ1-2
CDR3: CASSLGEGLGYTF

V: TRBV10-1
J: TRBJ2-1
CDR3: CASTSGPSTEQFF

V: TRBV2
J: TRBJ2-1
CDR3: CASSGDTGGRGQFF

V: TRBV19
J: TRBJ2-6
CDR3: CASSIELTIYLGQEGEGANVLTF

V: TRBV5-1
J: TRBJ2-3
CDR3: CASSLGSGGTDTQYF